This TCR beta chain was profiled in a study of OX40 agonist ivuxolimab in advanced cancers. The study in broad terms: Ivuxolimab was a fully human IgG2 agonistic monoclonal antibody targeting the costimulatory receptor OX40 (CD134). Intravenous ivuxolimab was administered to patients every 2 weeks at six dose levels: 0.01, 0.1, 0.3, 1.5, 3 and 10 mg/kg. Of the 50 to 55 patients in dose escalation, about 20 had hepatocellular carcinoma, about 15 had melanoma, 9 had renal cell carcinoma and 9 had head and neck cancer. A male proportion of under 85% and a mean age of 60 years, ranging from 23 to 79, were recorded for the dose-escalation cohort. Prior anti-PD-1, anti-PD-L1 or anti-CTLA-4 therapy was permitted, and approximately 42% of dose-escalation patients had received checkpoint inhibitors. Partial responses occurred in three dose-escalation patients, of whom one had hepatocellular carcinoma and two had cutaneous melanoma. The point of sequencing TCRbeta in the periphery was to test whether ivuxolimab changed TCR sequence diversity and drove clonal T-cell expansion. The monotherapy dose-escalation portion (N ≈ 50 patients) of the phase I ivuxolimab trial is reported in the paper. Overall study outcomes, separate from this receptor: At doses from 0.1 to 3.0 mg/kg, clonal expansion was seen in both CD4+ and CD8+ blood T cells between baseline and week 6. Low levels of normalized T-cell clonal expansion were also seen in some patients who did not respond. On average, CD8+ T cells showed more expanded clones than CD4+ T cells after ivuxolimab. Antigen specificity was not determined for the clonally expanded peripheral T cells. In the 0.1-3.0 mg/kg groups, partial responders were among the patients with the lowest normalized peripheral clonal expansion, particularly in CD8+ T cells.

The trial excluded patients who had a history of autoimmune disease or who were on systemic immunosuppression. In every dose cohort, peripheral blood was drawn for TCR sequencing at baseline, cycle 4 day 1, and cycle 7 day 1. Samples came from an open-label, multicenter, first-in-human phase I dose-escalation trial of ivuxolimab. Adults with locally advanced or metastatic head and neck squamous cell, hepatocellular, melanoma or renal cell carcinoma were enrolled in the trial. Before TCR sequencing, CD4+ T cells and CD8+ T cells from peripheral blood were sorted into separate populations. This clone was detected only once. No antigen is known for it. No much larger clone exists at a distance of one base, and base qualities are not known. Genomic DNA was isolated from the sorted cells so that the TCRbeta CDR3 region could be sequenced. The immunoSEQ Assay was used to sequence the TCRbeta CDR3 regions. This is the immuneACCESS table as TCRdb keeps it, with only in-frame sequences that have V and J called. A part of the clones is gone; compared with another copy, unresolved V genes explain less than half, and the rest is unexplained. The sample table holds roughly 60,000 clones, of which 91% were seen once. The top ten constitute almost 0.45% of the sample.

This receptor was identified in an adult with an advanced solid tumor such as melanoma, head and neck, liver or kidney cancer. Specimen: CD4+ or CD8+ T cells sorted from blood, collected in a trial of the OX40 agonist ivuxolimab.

The DNA sequence is given as TGTGCCAGCAGCAGGGGACTAACCGAAGAGACCCAGTACTTC. This codes for CASSRGLTEETQYF. The chain joins TRBV7-2 to TRBJ2-5; TRBD2 agrees with 7 junctional bases. Clipping removes 5 bases from V and 3 bases from J, with 6 as the unmatched junction base count. CDR3 length: 14 amino acids, cysteine to phenylalanine. The CDR3 DNA has 42 bases and is translated from base 1. CDR1 and CDR2, per the germline V gene, are SGHTA and FQGNSA.